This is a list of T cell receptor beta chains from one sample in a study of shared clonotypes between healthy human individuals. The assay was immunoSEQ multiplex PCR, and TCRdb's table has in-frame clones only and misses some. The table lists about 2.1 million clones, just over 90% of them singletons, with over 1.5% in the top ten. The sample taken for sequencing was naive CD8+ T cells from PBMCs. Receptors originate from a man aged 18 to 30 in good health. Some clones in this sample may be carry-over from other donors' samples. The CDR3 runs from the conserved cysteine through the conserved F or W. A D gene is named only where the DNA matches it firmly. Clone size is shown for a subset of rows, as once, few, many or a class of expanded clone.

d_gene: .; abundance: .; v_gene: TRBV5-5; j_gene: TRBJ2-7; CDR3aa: CASSLVPAYEQYF; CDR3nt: TGTGCCAGCAGCTTGGTTCCGGCCTACGAGCAGTACTTC
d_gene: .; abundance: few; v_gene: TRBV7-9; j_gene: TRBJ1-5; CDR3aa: CASSQSSLPQHF; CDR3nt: TGTGCCAGCAGCCAAAGTAGCCTGCCCCAGCATTTT
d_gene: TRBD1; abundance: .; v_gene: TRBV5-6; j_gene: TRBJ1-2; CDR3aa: CASSIMTGDVGGYTF; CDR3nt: TGTGCCAGCAGCATAATGACAGGGGATGTGGGTGGCTACACCTTC
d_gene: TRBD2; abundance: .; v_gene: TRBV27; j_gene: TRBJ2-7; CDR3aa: CASSLSAGGSYEQYF; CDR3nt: TGTGCCAGCAGTTTATCCGCGGGGGGCTCCTACGAGCAGTACTTC
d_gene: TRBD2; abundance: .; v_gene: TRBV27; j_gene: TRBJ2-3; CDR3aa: CASSPKAGGLTDTQYF; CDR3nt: TGTGCCAGCAGCCCAAAAGCGGGAGGGTTGACAGATACGCAGTATTTT
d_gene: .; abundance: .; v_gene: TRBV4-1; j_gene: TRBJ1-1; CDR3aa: CASNFRLMNTEAFF; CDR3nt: TGCGCCAGCAACTTTAGACTTATGAACACTGAAGCTTTCTTT
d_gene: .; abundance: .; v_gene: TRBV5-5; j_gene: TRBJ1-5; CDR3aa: CASSLVRPVSNQPQHF; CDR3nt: TGTGCCAGCAGCTTGGTGCGCCCCGTTAGCAATCAGCCCCAGCATTTT
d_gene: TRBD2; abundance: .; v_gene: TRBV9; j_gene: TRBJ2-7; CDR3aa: CASSQRGFSPPYEQYF; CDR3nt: TGTGCCAGCTCACAGCGGGGTTTTTCCCCTCCCTACGAGCAGTACTTC
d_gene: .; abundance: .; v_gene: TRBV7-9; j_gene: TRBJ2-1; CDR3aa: CASSSTSRDDKDNEQFF; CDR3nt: TGTGCCAGCAGCTCGACATCTAGGGATGATAAGGACAATGAGCAGTTCTTC
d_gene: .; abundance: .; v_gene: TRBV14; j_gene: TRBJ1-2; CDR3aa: CASSQVRWAGYTF; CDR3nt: TGTGCCAGCAGCCAAGTAAGGTGGGCTGGCTACACCTTC
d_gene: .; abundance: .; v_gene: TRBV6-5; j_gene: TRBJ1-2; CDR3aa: CASSYLSANYGYTF; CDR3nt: TGTGCCAGCAGTTACTTAAGCGCAAACTATGGCTACACCTTC
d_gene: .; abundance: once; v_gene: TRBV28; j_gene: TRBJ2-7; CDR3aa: CASSLFRELAAEQYF; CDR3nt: TGTGCCAGCAGTTTGTTTCGGGAGCTTGCGGCCGAGCAGTACTTC
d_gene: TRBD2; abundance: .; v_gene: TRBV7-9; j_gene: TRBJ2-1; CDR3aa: CASSPKGLGYNEQFF; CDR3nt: TGTGCCAGCAGCCCTAAGGGACTAGGGTACAATGAGCAGTTCTTC
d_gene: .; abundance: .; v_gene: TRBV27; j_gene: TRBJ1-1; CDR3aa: CASSLGQGSTEAFF; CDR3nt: TGTGCCAGCAGTTTGGGCCAGGGGAGCACTGAAGCTTTCTTT
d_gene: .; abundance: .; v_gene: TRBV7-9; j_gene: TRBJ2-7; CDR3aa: CASSLAGPYEQYF; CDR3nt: TGTGCCAGCAGCTTAGCGGGGCCTTACGAGCAGTACTTC
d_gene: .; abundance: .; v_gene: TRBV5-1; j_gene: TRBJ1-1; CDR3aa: CASSSGRITEAFF; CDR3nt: TGCGCCAGCAGCTCGGGACGGATCACTGAAGCTTTCTTT
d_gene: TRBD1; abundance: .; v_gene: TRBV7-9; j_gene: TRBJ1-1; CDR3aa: CASRGTGKSEAFF; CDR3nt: TGTGCCAGCAGGGGGACAGGGAAAAGTGAAGCTTTCTTT
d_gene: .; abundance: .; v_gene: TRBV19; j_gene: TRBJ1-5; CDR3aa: CASTDGNQPQHF; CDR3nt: TGTGCCAGTACAGACGGGAATCAGCCCCAGCATTTT
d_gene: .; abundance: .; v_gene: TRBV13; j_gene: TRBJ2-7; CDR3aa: CASSLLGTPGEQYF; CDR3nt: TGTGCCAGCAGCTTATTAGGGACCCCCGGGGAGCAGTACTTC
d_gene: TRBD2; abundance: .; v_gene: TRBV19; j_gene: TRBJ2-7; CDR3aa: CASSPRASGSRSYEQYF; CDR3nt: TGTGCCAGTAGCCCCAGGGCTAGCGGGAGTCGATCCTACGAGCAGTACTTC
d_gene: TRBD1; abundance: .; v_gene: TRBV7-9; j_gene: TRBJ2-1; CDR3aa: CASSLGGTGFHEQFF; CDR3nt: TGTGCCAGCAGCTTAGGGGGGACAGGGTTTCATGAGCAGTTCTTC
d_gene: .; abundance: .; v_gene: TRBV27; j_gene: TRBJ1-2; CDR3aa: CASRPSRGYGYTF; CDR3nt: TGTGCCAGCAGGCCGTCCCGAGGCTATGGCTACACCTTC
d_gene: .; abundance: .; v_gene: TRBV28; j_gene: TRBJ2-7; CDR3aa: CASSPGRVEQYF; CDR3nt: TGTGCCAGCAGCCCCGGAAGGGTCGAGCAGTACTTC
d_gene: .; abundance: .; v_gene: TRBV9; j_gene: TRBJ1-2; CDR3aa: CASSVGAGSYGYTF; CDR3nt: TGTGCCAGCAGCGTAGGTGCAGGTTCCTATGGCTACACCTTC
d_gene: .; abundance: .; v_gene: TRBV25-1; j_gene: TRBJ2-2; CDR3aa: CASSDAQGRGELFF; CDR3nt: TGTGCCAGCAGTGATGCTCAGGGGAGGGGGGAGCTGTTTTTT
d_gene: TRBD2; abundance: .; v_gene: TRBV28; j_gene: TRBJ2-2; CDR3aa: CASSGLANTGELFF; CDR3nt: TGTGCCAGTTCGGGACTAGCGAACACCGGGGAGCTGTTTTTT
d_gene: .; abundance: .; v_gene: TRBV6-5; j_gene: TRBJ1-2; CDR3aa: CASSYSTWAGGYTF; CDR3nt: TGTGCCAGCAGTTACTCGACCTGGGCAGGGGGCTACACCTTC
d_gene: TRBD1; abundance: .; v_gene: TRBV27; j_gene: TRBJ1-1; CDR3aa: CASRGGKWTEAFF; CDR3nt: TGTGCCAGCAGAGGGGGCAAGTGGACTGAAGCTTTCTTT
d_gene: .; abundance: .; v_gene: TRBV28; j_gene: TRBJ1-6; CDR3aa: CASSAPRAEPNSPLHF; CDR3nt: TGTGCCAGCAGTGCCCCCCGAGCCGAACCTAATTCACCCCTCCACTTT
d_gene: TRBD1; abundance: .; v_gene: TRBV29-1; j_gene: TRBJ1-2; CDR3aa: CSVEIRDSPPGYTF; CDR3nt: TGCAGCGTGGAAATCCGGGACAGCCCTCCCGGCTACACCTTC
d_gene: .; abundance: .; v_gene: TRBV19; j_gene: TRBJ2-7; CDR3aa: CASSVLTGPYEQYF; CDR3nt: TGTGCCAGTAGTGTACTAACAGGGCCGTACGAGCAGTACTTC
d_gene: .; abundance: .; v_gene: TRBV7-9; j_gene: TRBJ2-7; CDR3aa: CASSPTTAYTYEQYF; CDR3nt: TGTGCCAGCAGCCCTACGACAGCGTACACCTACGAGCAGTACTTC
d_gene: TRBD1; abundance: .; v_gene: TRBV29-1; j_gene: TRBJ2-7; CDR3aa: CSVRTGGGSEQYF; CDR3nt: TGCAGCGTACGGACAGGGGGAGGCTCCGAGCAGTACTTC
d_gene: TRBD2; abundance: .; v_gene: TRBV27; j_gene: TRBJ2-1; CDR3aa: CASSLRLAGGPDYNEQFF; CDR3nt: TGTGCCAGCAGTTTAAGGCTAGCGGGAGGGCCGGATTACAATGAGCAGTTCTTC
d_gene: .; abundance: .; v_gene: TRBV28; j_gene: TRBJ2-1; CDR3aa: CASSSRWNPRSSYNEQFF; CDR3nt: TGTGCCAGCAGTTCCCGTTGGAACCCGAGAAGCTCCTACAATGAGCAGTTCTTC
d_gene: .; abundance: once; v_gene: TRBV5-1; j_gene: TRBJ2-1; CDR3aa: CASSFLTQGRDEQFF; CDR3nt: TGCGCCAGCAGCTTCCTTACCCAGGGGAGGGATGAGCAGTTCTTC
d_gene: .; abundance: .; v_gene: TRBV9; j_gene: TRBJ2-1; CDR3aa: CASSEGTALEQFF; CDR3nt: TGTGCCAGCAGCGAGGGGACTGCACTTGAGCAGTTCTTC
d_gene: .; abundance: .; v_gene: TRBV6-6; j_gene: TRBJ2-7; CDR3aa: CASSSGAGNFDEQYF; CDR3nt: TGTGCCAGCTCCTCGGGTGCAGGGAATTTCGACGAGCAGTACTTC
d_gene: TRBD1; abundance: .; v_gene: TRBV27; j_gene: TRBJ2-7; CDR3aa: CACGQGNGEQYF; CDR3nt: TGTGCCTGCGGACAGGGGAACGGCGAGCAGTACTTC
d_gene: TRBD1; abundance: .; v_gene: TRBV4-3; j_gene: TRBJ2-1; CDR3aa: CASSQLQGFGSYNEQFF; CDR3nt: TGCGCCAGCAGCCAACTACAGGGGTTTGGTTCCTACAATGAGCAGTTCTTC
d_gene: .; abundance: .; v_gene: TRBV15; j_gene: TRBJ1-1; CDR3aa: CATNREVNTEAFF; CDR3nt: TGTGCCACCAACAGGGAGGTGAACACTGAAGCTTTCTTT
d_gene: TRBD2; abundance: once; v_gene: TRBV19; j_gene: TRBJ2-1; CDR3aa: CASSLYAGGGGNEQFF; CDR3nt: TGTGCCAGTAGTCTTTATGCGGGAGGAGGGGGCAATGAGCAGTTCTTC
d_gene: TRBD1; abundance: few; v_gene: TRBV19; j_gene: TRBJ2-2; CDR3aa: CASRDRKNTGELFF; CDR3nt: TGTGCCAGTAGGGACAGGAAGAACACCGGGGAGCTGTTTTTT
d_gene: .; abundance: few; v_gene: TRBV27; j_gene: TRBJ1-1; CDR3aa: CASRSISRSPEAFF; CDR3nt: TGTGCCAGCAGATCGATTAGTAGGAGCCCTGAAGCTTTCTTT
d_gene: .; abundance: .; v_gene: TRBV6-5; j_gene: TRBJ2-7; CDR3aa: CASSYRKGRIYEQYF; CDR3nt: TGTGCCAGCAGTTACAGGAAAGGACGAATCTACGAGCAGTACTTC
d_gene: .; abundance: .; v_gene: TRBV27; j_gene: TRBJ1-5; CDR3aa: CASSPNPSGERQPQHF; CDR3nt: TGTGCCAGCAGTCCCAACCCGTCAGGCGAACGTCAGCCCCAGCATTTT
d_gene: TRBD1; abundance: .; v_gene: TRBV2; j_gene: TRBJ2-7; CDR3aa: CASMGQGDEQYF; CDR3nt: TGTGCCAGCATGGGACAGGGGGACGAGCAGTACTTC
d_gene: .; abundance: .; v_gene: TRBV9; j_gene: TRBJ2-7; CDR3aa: CASSVSGLPSYEQYF; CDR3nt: TGTGCCAGCAGCGTGAGTGGACTGCCAAGCTACGAGCAGTACTTC
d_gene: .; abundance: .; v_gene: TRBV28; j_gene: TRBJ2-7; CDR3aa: CASSPAGSSYEQYF; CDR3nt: TGTGCCAGCAGCCCGGCCGGGAGCTCCTACGAGCAGTACTTC
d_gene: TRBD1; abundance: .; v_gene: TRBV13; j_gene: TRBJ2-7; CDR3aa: CASSRTLGDRWDEQYF; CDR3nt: TGTGCCAGCAGCCGTACCCTCGGGGACAGATGGGACGAGCAGTACTTC
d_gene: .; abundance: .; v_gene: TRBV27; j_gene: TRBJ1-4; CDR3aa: CASSFGLQGKLFF; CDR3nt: TGTGCCAGCAGTTTTGGGCTTCAGGGAAAACTGTTTTTT
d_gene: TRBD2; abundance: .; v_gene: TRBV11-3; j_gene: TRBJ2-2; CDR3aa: CASTPHRGGAGELFF; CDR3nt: TGTGCCAGCACTCCCCATCGGGGGGGGGCCGGGGAGCTGTTTTTT
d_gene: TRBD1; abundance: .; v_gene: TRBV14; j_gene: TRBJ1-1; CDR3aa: CASRRGTGNTEAFF; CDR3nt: TGTGCCAGCAGGAGGGGGACAGGGAACACTGAAGCTTTCTTT
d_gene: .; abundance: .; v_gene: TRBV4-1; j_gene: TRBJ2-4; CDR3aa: CASSQVHREGSGKNIQYF; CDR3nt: TGCGCCAGCAGCCAAGTCCACAGGGAGGGCTCTGGCAAAAACATTCAGTACTTC
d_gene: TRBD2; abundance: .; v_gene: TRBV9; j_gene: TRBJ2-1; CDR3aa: CASSVGGRANEQFF; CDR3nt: TGTGCCAGCAGCGTAGGCGGGAGAGCCAATGAGCAGTTCTTC
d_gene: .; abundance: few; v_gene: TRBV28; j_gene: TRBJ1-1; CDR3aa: CASSSIENTEAFF; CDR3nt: TGTGCCAGCAGTTCAATCGAGAACACTGAAGCTTTCTTT
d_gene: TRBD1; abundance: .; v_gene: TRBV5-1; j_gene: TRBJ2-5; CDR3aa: CASSPTGAPLETQYF; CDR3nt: TGCGCCAGCAGCCCAACAGGGGCCCCCTTGGAGACCCAGTACTTC
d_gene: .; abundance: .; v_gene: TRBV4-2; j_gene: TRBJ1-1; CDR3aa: CASSQDLGGWNTEAFF; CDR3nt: TGTGCCAGCAGCCAAGATCTTGGTGGATGGAACACTGAAGCTTTCTTT
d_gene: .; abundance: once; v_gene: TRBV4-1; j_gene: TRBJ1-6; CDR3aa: CASSQVGGARPNSPLHF; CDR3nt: TGCGCCAGCAGCCAAGTGGGAGGGGCGCGCCCAAATTCACCCCTCCACTTT
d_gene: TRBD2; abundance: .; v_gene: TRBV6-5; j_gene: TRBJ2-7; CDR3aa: CASSYEAGVRDEQYF; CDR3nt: TGTGCCAGCAGTTATGAAGCGGGAGTCAGGGACGAGCAGTACTTC